Listed below are T cell receptor beta chains from one sample, sequenced in a study of T cells after somatic rescue of genetic block. Generated by immunoSEQ multiplex PCR, the TCRdb table keeps only in-frame clones and is missing some. Of roughly 120,000 clones listed, around nine tenths are singletons. Sequencing was done on a sample of peripheral blood mononuclear cells (PBMCs). The receptors were gathered from a woman in her late teens or twenties. CDR3s include the opening cysteine and the closing phenylalanine or tryptophan. D genes are given only for firm matches. A clone size is listed for some rows: how often the clone was seen (once, few, many), or a class if it is expanded.

v_call	cdr3_length	clone_size	d_call	j_call	cdr3_nt	cdr3_aa
TRBV5-1	13	NA	NA	TRBJ1-1	TGCGCCAGCAGTACAGGGTTAGACACTGAAGCTTTCTTT	CASSTGLDTEAFF
TRBV5-1	17	NA	TRBD1	TRBJ2-1	TGCGCCAGCTGCCGACAGGGGACAGCCAGCTCCTACAATGAGCAGTTCTTC	CASCRQGTASSYNEQFF
TRBV25-1	11	NA	NA	TRBJ1-1	TGTGCCAGCAGTGGTATCACTGAAGCTTTCTTT	CASSGITEAFF
TRBV5-4	14	NA	NA	TRBJ2-5	NA	CASSFRGRRETQYF
TRBV4-3	16	NA	TRBD2	TRBJ2-5	TGCGCCAGCAGCCTCGGACTAGCGGGAAGCCAAGAGACCCAGTACTTC	CASSLGLAGSQETQYF
TRBV19	14	NA	NA	TRBJ1-6	TGTGCCAGTAGTAGGACCGGGGAGGGATCACCCCTCCACTTT	CASSRTGEGSPLHF
TRBV11-2	13	NA	NA	TRBJ2-5	TGTGCCAGCAGCTGGAGCGAGTCGGAGACCCAGTACTTC	CASSWSESETQYF
TRBV27	14	NA	TRBD1	TRBJ1-1	TGTGCCAGCAGTTTATTGGGGGACAGGGCGTCAGCTTTCTTT	CASSLLGDRASAFF
TRBV30	13	NA	NA	TRBJ1-2	TGTGCCTGGAGCGAGGGTCAGAACTATGGCTACACCTTC	CAWSEGQNYGYTF
TRBV9	15	NA	NA	TRBJ2-2	TGTGCCAGCAGCTTAACAGGGTGGGGCACCGGGGAGCTGTTTTTT	CASSLTGWGTGELFF
TRBV5-1	13	NA	NA	TRBJ2-7	TGCGCCAGCAGCTTGGCCTGGGGCTACGAGCAGTACTTC	CASSLAWGYEQYF
TRBV19	17	NA	NA	TRBJ1-2	TGTGCCAGTAGTATCCGGCGGGAGCGCCGCGGCTACTATGGCTACACCTTC	CASSIRRERRGYYGYTF
TRBV4-3	15	NA	NA	TRBJ2-5	TGCGCCAGCAGCCAAGAGTGGGGTTTCCAAGAGACCCAGTACTTC	CASSQEWGFQETQYF
TRBV13	15	NA	NA	TRBJ1-1	TGTGCCAGCAGCTTCCGGGGCAATGGGGACACTGAAGCTTTCTTT	CASSFRGNGDTEAFF
TRBV4-2	16	NA	NA	TRBJ2-7	TGTGCCAGCAGCCAAGATCACGGGGCTAGTTCCTACGAGCAGTACTTC	CASSQDHGASSYEQYF
TRBV6-5	15	NA	NA	TRBJ1-5	TGTGCCAGCAGTAGCTCGGGGTATAGCAATCAGCCCCAGCATTTT	CASSSSGYSNQPQHF
TRBV25-1	12	once	NA	TRBJ2-1	TGTGCCAGCACTATGGGGTACAATGAGCAGTTCTTC	CASTMGYNEQFF
TRBV19	13	NA	NA	TRBJ1-1	TGTGCCAGTAGTATCACGGGAGGGACTGAAGCTTTCTTT	CASSITGGTEAFF
TRBV5-1	13	NA	NA	TRBJ2-2	TGCGCCAGCAGCTTGGATGCGGCCGGGGAGCTGTTTTTT	CASSLDAAGELFF
TRBV2	15	NA	NA	TRBJ2-7	TGTGCCAGCAGTGAGCAGGGGCCAGGCTCCTACGAGCAGTACTTC	CASSEQGPGSYEQYF
TRBV11-3	16	NA	TRBD2	TRBJ2-1	TGTGCCAGCAGCTTAGGAGGGCTAGCGGGGTGGAATGAGCAGTTCTTC	CASSLGGLAGWNEQFF
TRBV2	14	NA	NA	TRBJ2-7	TGTGCCAGCAGTGGACAGCGGGCGACCTACGAGCAGTACTTC	CASSGQRATYEQYF
TRBV6-5	12	NA	NA	TRBJ1-1	TGTGCCAGCTCTAAGGTTAACACTGAAGCTTTCTTT	CASSKVNTEAFF
TRBV9	13	NA	NA	TRBJ1-1	TGTGCCAGCAGCCCCCCCGGAGACACTGAAGCTTTCTTT	CASSPPGDTEAFF
TRBV29-1	15	NA	TRBD1	TRBJ1-6	TGCAGCGTTCAAGGGACAGGGGGCACGGATTCACCCCTCCACTTT	CSVQGTGGTDSPLHF
TRBV7-8	13	once	NA	TRBJ1-2	TGTGCCAGCAGCTCTTCGACAGGCGGTGGCTACACCTTC	CASSSSTGGGYTF
TRBV11-3	13	NA	NA	TRBJ1-1	TGTGCCAGCAGCTTAGGGACACAGGGTAGCGCTTTCTTT	CASSLGTQGSAFF
TRBV6-1	15	NA	NA	TRBJ2-3	TGTGCCAGCAGTGAACCGGGGGCGCACAAAAATACGCAGTATTTT	CASSEPGAHKNTQYF
TRBV6-5	15	once	TRBD2	TRBJ2-7	TGTGCCAGCAGTTTCGGACTAGCGGGGATCTACGAGCAGTACTTC	CASSFGLAGIYEQYF
TRBV4-3	14	NA	NA	TRBJ2-5	TGCGCCAGCAGCCAAGTGGTGGGGCAAGAGACCCAGTACTTC	CASSQVVGQETQYF
TRBV4-2	16	NA	TRBD1	TRBJ2-1	TGTGCCAGCAGCCAAGGGGACAGAGAGGCCTACAATGAGCAGTTCTTC	CASSQGDREAYNEQFF
TRBV7-6	15	NA	NA	TRBJ1-1	TGTGCCAGCAGCTTAAATCCGGGGGCTGGCACTGAAGCTTTCTTT	CASSLNPGAGTEAFF
TRBV4-2	14	NA	TRBD1	TRBJ1-1	TGTGCCAGCAGCCCAGGGGGGCTGGGGACTGAAGCTTTCTTT	CASSPGGLGTEAFF